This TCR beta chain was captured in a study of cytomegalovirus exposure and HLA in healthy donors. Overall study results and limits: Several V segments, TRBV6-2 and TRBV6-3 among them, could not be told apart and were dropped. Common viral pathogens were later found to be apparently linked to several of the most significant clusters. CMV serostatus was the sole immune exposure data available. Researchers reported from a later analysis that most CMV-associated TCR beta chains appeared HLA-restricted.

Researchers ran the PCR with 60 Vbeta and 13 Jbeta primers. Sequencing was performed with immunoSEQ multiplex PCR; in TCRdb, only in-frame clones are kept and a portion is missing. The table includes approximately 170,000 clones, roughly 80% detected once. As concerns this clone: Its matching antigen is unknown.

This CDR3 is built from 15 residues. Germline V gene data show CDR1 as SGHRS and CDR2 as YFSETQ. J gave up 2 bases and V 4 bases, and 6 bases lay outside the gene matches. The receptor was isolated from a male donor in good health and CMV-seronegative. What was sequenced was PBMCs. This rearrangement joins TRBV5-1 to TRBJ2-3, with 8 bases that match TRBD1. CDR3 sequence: CASSPGQGITDTQYF. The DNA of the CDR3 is TGCGCCAGCAGCCCTGGACAGGGAATCACAGATACGCAGTATTTT.